This TCR beta chain was captured by sequencing in a study of cytomegalovirus exposure and HLA in healthy donors. The PCR employed 60 Vbeta primers together with 13 Jbeta primers. Original processing methods: Tens of millions of unique TCR beta chains, 10 million to 14 million shared, were counted in a later analysis. The assay was immunoSEQ multiplex PCR, and TCRdb's table has in-frame clones only and misses some. V and J calls and clone size are given by that table; D and trimming were obtained from the DNA. Here the sample spans around 180,000 clones, around 77% being singletons. The CDR3 consists of 15 residues. Germline V lookup: CDR1 SSHAT, CDR2 FNYEAQ (reference sequence). Of note for this clone: Its ends do not fully match the called genes, so a read error is possible.

Sequencing was done on a sample of PBMCs. The gene calls are TRBV7-7 and TRBJ1-3; a possible D gene is TRBD1 (5 bases). The receptor was isolated from a man aged 60-69 years in good health and CMV-seronegative. The CDR3 sequence: CASSLGASSGNTIYF. CDR3 DNA sequence: TGTGCTAGCAGCTTAGGGGCCAGCTCTGGAAACACCATATATTTT.